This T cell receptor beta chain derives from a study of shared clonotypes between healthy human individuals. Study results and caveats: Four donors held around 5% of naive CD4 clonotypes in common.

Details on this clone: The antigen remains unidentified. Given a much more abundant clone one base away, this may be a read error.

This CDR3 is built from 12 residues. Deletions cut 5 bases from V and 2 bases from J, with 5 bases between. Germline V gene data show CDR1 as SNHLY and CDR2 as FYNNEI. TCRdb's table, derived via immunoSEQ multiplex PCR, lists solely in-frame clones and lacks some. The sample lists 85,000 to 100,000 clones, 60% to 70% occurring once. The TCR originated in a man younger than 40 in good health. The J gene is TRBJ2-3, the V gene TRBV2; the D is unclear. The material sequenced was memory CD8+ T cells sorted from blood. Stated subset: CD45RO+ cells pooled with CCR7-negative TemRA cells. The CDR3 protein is CASSPYTDTQYF. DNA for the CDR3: TGTGCCAGCAGTCCTTACACAGATACGCAGTATTTT.